This is a list of T cell receptor beta chains from one sample in a study of OX40 agonist ivuxolimab in advanced cancers. Assay: immunoSEQ multiplex PCR; the TCRdb copy retains only in-frame clones and omits some. In the table there are roughly 92,000 clones, approximately 90% of which are singletons. The sample in question was CD4+ or CD8+ T cells sorted from blood, obtained in a trial of the OX40 agonist ivuxolimab. These receptors were taken from an adult with an advanced solid tumor such as melanoma, head and neck, liver or kidney cancer. CDR3s include the opening cysteine and the closing phenylalanine or tryptophan. A D gene is named only where the DNA matches it firmly. Where a row states a size, it is once, few, many or the class of an expanded clone; other rows omit it.

D,J,size,V,DNA,CDR3
NA,TRBJ1-1,NA,TRBV15,TGTGCCACCAGCTTAGACACTGAAGCTTTCTTT,CATSLDTEAFF
TRBD1,TRBJ1-4,NA,TRBV5-1,TGCGCCAGCAGCTTGGAGGCAGGGGGAGGGGAAAAACTGTTTTTT,CASSLEAGGGEKLFF
TRBD1,TRBJ1-3,NA,TRBV10-2,TGCGCCAGCAGGCAGGGGGCTGGAAACACCATATATTTT,CASRQGAGNTIYF
TRBD1,TRBJ2-1,NA,TRBV27,TGTGCCAGCAGTAACTACAGGGGTGGTGAGCAGTTCTTC,CASSNYRGGEQFF
TRBD2,TRBJ2-3,NA,TRBV9,TGTGCCAGCAGCCCCCGTCGGGCTAGCGGGAGGGGGGATACGCAGTATTTT,CASSPRRASGRGDTQYF
TRBD2,TRBJ2-1,NA,TRBV11-2,TGTGCCAGCAGCTCCTTTCCGGGGGGAGGGGAAAACAATGAGCAGTTCTTC,CASSSFPGGGENNEQFF
NA,TRBJ2-7,NA,TRBV9,TGTGCCAGCAGCCCCGGACTTCTAGCAAGGGAGCAGTACTTC,CASSPGLLAREQYF
NA,TRBJ2-7,few,TRBV19,TGTGCCAGTAGTATACAGAGGTCCTACGAGCAGTACTTC,CASSIQRSYEQYF
NA,TRBJ2-3,NA,TRBV11-2,TGTGCCAGCAGCTTAAGGGGAAGTTTAATCCAGGTAGATACGCAGTATTTT,CASSLRGSLIQVDTQYF
NA,TRBJ2-7,NA,TRBV30,TGTGCCTGGAGTGTACTCTACGAGCAGTACTTC,CAWSVLYEQYF
NA,TRBJ1-5,few,TRBV6-1,TGTGCCAGCAGTGCGCAGCCGAATCAGCCCCAGCATTTT,CASSAQPNQPQHF
TRBD2,TRBJ2-5,NA,TRBV19,TGTGCCAGTAGCTCCACTAGCGGGAGCTCAATGACCCAGTACTTC,CASSSTSGSSMTQYF
NA,TRBJ2-3,NA,TRBV5-8,TGTGCCAGCAGCTTTCAAAGGGCTAGCACAGATACGCAGTATTTT,CASSFQRASTDTQYF
NA,TRBJ2-7,NA,TRBV7-3,TGTGCCAGCAGCCTGGACGCCTCAGGCCCCTACGAGCAGTACTTC,CASSLDASGPYEQYF
TRBD2,TRBJ2-7,NA,TRBV5-4,TGTGCCAGCAGCTTAGTTCGGGCGGGAGGAGACGAGCAGTACTTC,CASSLVRAGGDEQYF
TRBD2,TRBJ2-1,NA,TRBV30,TGTGCCTGGGGTAGGACGGGAGGGGGATACAATGAGCAGTTCTTC,CAWGRTGGGYNEQFF
TRBD2,TRBJ2-2,NA,TRBV7-9,TGTGCCAGCAGCTTGGCGAGCGGGGACACCGGGGAGCTGTTTTTT,CASSLASGDTGELFF
TRBD1,TRBJ2-7,NA,TRBV5-4,TGTGCCACATCCCCGGGACAGGAGTACGACGAGCAGTACTTC,CATSPGQEYDEQYF
TRBD1,TRBJ1-1,NA,TRBV6-1,TGTGCCAGCAGTGGCAGCCTGAGGGGGCTCAACACTGAAGCTTTCTTT,CASSGSLRGLNTEAFF
NA,TRBJ1-3,NA,TRBV11-3,TGTGCCAGCAGCCGCGTTGGAAACACCATATATTTT,CASSRVGNTIYF
TRBD2,TRBJ2-7,NA,TRBV6-6,TGTGCCAGCAGTTACGATAGCGGGTTCATCTACGAGCAGTACTTC,CASSYDSGFIYEQYF
NA,TRBJ1-4,NA,TRBV30,TGTGCCTGCACACAACAGGGTGATGAAAAACTGTTTTTT,CACTQQGDEKLFF